A single sample is the source of the 3 T cell receptor beta chains below, sequenced in a study of breast tumors, draining lymph nodes, adjacent tissues. TCRdb itself ran the multiplex PCR reads through MiXCR, one entry per CDR3 protein. The sample lists tens of thousands of distinct CDR3 sequences; around 29% were seen once. Axillary draining lymph nodes of breast cancer patients supplied the node samples. Material: axillary lymph node tissue. All receptors come from a female donor with breast cancer. Some clones in this sample may be carry-over from other donors' samples.

This clonotype was seen many times. In DNA, the CDR3 is TGTGCCAGCAGCCCCGGACAGAACAATCAGCCCCAGCATTTT. Amino acid sequence: CASSPGQNNQPQHF. The chain joins TRBV7-3 to TRBJ1-5; tentatively, D is TRBD1 (6 bases). The ends were cut back, 5 bases at V and 3 bases at J, with 11 bases in the middle. This CDR3 comprises 14 residues. Germline V gene lookup returns CDR1 SGHTA and CDR2 FQGTGA.

CDR3 region: CSAPPARDTEAFF. In DNA form, the CDR3 reads TGCAGCGCCCCCCCGGCCAGGGACACTGAAGCTTTCTTT. V is TRBV20-1 and J is TRBJ1-1; a possible D gene is TRBD1 (5 bases). This CDR3 contains 13 residues. The germline gives CDR1 DFQATT, CDR2 SNEGSKA (reference sequence).

The rearrangement joins TRBV9 to TRBJ2-1, with D hard to call. CDR1 SGDLS and CDR2 YYNGEE come from the germline V gene. The CDR3 is made up of 16 amino acids. V was pared by 3 bases and J by 2 bases, with 15 bases between. The CDR3 DNA is TGTGCCAGCAGCGCTGACCGAACTACAGCCTACAATGAGCAGTTCTTC. Amino acids: CASSADRTTAYNEQFF. The complete variable domain, with remaining parts taken from reference TRBV9 and TRBJ2-1, reads DSGVTQTPKHLITATGQRVTLRCSPRSGDLSVYWYQQSLDQGLQFLIQYYNGEERAKGNILERFSAQQFPDLHSELNLSSLELGDSALYFCASSADRTTAYNEQFFGPGTRLTVL.